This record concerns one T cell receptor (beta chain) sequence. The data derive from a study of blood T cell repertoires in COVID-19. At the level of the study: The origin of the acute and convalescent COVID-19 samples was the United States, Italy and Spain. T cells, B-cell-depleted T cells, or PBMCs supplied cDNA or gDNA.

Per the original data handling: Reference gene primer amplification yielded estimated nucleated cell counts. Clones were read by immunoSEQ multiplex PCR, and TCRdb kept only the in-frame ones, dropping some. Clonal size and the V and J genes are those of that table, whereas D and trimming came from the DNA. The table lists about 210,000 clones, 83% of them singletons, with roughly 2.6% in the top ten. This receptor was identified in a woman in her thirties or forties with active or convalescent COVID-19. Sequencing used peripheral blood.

CDR3 in DNA: TGTGCCTGGAGTCAAGTAGGGACAGGGGACTACGAGCAGTACTTC. This translates into CAWSQVGTGDYEQYF. The rearrangement joins TRBV30 to TRBJ2-7, with 10 bases that match TRBD1. CDR1 and CDR2 from the germline V gene are GTSNPN and SVGIG (reference sequence). The CDR3 length is 15 residues. Unmatched junction bases numbered 7, after V lost 2 bases and J lost 3 bases.